This T cell receptor beta chain appears in the sequencing data of a study of blood T cell repertoires in COVID-19. At the level of the study: Donors in the United States, Italy and Spain gave samples during acute or convalescent COVID-19. Sample material is recorded as cDNA or gDNA derived from T cells, B-cell-depleted T cells, or PBMCs.

This CDR3 has 14 residues. CDR1 and CDR2 (germline): WNHNN, SYGVQD (reference sequence). Unmatched junction bases numbered 4, after V lost 3 bases and J lost 5 bases. Assay used: immunoSEQ multiplex PCR; TCRdb lists only in-frame clones, some missing. The table lists roughly 340,000 clones, 80% to 90% of them singletons. This clone appeared a few times. Adults between roughly 18 and 89 years of age took part from approximately 24 US areas. Two negative PCRs, clearance, or symptom resolution had been documented for recovered Cohort 3 donors. The specimen was PBMCs or T cells enriched from blood (not recorded which). The source of this sequence is a man younger than 35 who had recovered from COVID-19. The rearrangement joins TRBV10-1 to TRBJ1-1; 9 bases are shared with TRBD1. The CDR3 region has the DNA TGCGCCAGCAGTGAACGGACAGGGGAAACTGAAGCTTTCTTT. Protein product: CASSERTGETEAFF.